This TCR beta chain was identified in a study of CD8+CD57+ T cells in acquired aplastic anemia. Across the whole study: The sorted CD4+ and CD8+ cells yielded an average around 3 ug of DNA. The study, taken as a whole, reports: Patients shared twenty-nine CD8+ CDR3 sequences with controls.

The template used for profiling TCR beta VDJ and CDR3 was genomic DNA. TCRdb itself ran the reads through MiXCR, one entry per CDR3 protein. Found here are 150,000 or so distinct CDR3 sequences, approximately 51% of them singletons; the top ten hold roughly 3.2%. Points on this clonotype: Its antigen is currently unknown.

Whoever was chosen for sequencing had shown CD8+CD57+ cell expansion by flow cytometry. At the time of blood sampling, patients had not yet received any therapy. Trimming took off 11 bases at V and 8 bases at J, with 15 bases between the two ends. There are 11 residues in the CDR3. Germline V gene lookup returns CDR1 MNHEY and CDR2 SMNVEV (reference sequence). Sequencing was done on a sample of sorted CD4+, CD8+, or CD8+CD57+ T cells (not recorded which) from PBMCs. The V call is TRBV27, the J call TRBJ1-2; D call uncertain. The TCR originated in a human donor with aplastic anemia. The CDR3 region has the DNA TGTGCCCTCGTATTCCCCAGCGGCTACACCTTC. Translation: CALVFPSGYTF.